These T cell receptor beta chains were read from a single sample in a study of long-term antiretroviral therapy in people with HIV. The protocol was immunoSEQ multiplex PCR, while the TCRdb copy is restricted to in-frame clones and leaves out a portion. The sample has over 35,000 clones; approximately 86% are singletons. The sample was unsorted PBMCs, taken just before starting antiretroviral therapy. These receptors were taken from a woman between 18 and 30 years old with HIV. The CDR3 runs from the conserved cysteine through the conserved F or W. The D gene is left open where the match is weak. The size entry is marked missing in some rows and otherwise reads once, few, many or a size class.

clone size: .
D gene: .
J gene: TRBJ1-1
V gene: TRBV6-6
CDR3 protein: CASSYDITEAFF
CDR3 DNA: TGTGCCAGCAGTTACGATATCACTGAAGCTTTCTTT

clone size: .
D gene: .
J gene: TRBJ1-5
V gene: TRBV29-1
CDR3 protein: CSVDFGLNQPQHF
CDR3 DNA: TGCAGCGTTGATTTTGGTCTAAATCAGCCCCAGCATTTT

clone size: .
D gene: TRBD2
J gene: TRBJ2-3
V gene: TRBV4-3
CDR3 protein: CASSQELAGLTDTQYF
CDR3 DNA: TGCGCCAGCAGCCAAGAACTAGCGGGATTAACAGATACGCAGTATTTT

clone size: .
D gene: .
J gene: TRBJ2-2
V gene: TRBV5-8
CDR3 protein: CASSRSGNTGELFF
CDR3 DNA: TGTGCCAGCAGCCGATCGGGGAACACCGGGGAGCTGTTTTTT

clone size: .
D gene: .
J gene: TRBJ2-7
V gene: TRBV27
CDR3 protein: CASSSHPHEQYF
CDR3 DNA: TGTGCCAGCAGTTCCCATCCCCACGAGCAGTACTTC

clone size: .
D gene: .
J gene: TRBJ2-2
V gene: TRBV2
CDR3 protein: CASSARGIGRELFF
CDR3 DNA: TGTGCCAGCAGTGCCCGTGGGATTGGACGGGAGCTGTTTTTT

clone size: .
D gene: TRBD1
J gene: TRBJ2-7
V gene: TRBV9
CDR3 protein: CASSVDRGNSYEQYF
CDR3 DNA: TGTGCCAGCAGCGTAGACAGGGGCAACTCCTACGAGCAGTACTTC

clone size: .
D gene: TRBD2
J gene: TRBJ2-1
V gene: TRBV10-3
CDR3 protein: CAIIRSWTRRENEQFF
CDR3 DNA: TGTGCCATCATAAGGTCATGGACTAGAAGAGAGAATGAGCAGTTCTTC

clone size: .
D gene: .
J gene: TRBJ2-1
V gene: TRBV5-1
CDR3 protein: CASSLYGSYNEQFF
CDR3 DNA: TGCGCCAGCAGCTTGTACGGGTCCTACAATGAGCAGTTCTTC

clone size: .
D gene: TRBD2
J gene: TRBJ2-3
V gene: TRBV11-3
CDR3 protein: CASSFGLAGVGGTDTQYF
CDR3 DNA: TGTGCCAGCAGCTTTGGACTAGCGGGAGTTGGAGGCACAGATACGCAGTATTTT

clone size: .
D gene: .
J gene: TRBJ2-3
V gene: TRBV18
CDR3 protein: CASSQGVGFRKDTQYF
CDR3 DNA: TGTGCCAGCTCACAGGGAGTCGGGTTCAGGAAAGATACGCAGTATTTT

clone size: .
D gene: TRBD1
J gene: TRBJ1-1
V gene: TRBV6-6
CDR3 protein: CASSLDRGRTEAFF
CDR3 DNA: TGTGCCAGCAGTTTGGACAGGGGGCGGACTGAAGCTTTCTTT

clone size: .
D gene: .
J gene: TRBJ2-2
V gene: TRBV6-5
CDR3 protein: CASSYSGTGELFF
CDR3 DNA: TGTGCCAGCAGTTACTCTGGCACCGGGGAGCTGTTTTTT

clone size: .
D gene: TRBD1
J gene: TRBJ2-3
V gene: TRBV5-8
CDR3 protein: CASIPFLRDRGTDTQYF
CDR3 DNA: TGTGCCAGCATCCCCTTCTTAAGGGACAGGGGCACAGATACGCAGTATTTT

clone size: .
D gene: TRBD1
J gene: TRBJ2-2
V gene: TRBV4-3
CDR3 protein: CASSVQQGAGELFF
CDR3 DNA: TGCGCCAGCAGCGTCCAACAGGGGGCAGGGGAGCTGTTTTTT

clone size: .
D gene: TRBD2
J gene: TRBJ2-7
V gene: TRBV5-6
CDR3 protein: CASSWTSLRSEQYF
CDR3 DNA: TGTGCCAGCAGCTGGACTAGTTTACGAAGCGAGCAGTACTTC

clone size: .
D gene: TRBD1
J gene: TRBJ2-2
V gene: TRBV19
CDR3 protein: CAPSGTGVKGGELFF
CDR3 DNA: TGTGCCCCTTCCGGGACAGGGGTAAAAGGCGGGGAGCTGTTTTTT

clone size: .
D gene: .
J gene: TRBJ1-5
V gene: TRBV7-2
CDR3 protein: CASSPPHVSNQPQHF
CDR3 DNA: TGTGCCAGCAGCCCCCCGCATGTAAGCAATCAGCCCCAGCATTTT

clone size: .
D gene: .
J gene: TRBJ1-4
V gene: TRBV7-8
CDR3 protein: CASSLVSQARTTNEKLFF
CDR3 DNA: TGTGCCAGCAGCTTAGTGTCACAGGCGAGGACAACTAATGAAAAACTGTTTTTT

clone size: .
D gene: TRBD2
J gene: TRBJ2-3
V gene: TRBV28
CDR3 protein: CASSLAGDGSDTQYF
CDR3 DNA: TGTGCCAGCAGTTTAGCGGGAGACGGGTCAGATACGCAGTATTTT

clone size: .
D gene: TRBD2
J gene: TRBJ2-7
V gene: TRBV25-1
CDR3 protein: CASSGTSGRSYEQYF
CDR3 DNA: TGTGCCAGCAGTGGGACTAGCGGGAGGTCCTACGAGCAGTACTTC

clone size: .
D gene: .
J gene: TRBJ2-4
V gene: TRBV4-3
CDR3 protein: CASSQDRSGAGGTKNIQYF
CDR3 DNA: TGCGCCAGCAGCCAAGATCGGTCCGGAGCGGGTGGGACCAAAAACATTCAGTACTTC

clone size: .
D gene: .
J gene: TRBJ1-5
V gene: TRBV6-5
CDR3 protein: CASSYSVLQPQHF
CDR3 DNA: TGTGCCAGCAGTTACTCGGTATTACAGCCCCAGCATTTT

clone size: .
D gene: TRBD1
J gene: TRBJ1-1
V gene: TRBV19
CDR3 protein: CASTPTGVATEAFF
CDR3 DNA: TGTGCCAGTACTCCGACAGGGGTTGCCACTGAAGCTTTCTTT

clone size: .
D gene: .
J gene: TRBJ1-2
V gene: TRBV6-5
CDR3 protein: CASTLGQTNNYGYTF
CDR3 DNA: TGTGCCAGCACCCTCGGACAAACTAATAACTATGGCTACACCTTC

clone size: .
D gene: .
J gene: TRBJ2-1
V gene: TRBV6-5
CDR3 protein: CASSYFATRDEQFF
CDR3 DNA: TGTGCCAGCAGTTACTTTGCTACGAGAGATGAGCAGTTCTTC

clone size: .
D gene: .
J gene: TRBJ2-3
V gene: TRBV4-3
CDR3 protein: CASSQDGRITDTQYF
CDR3 DNA: TGCGCCAGCAGCCAAGATGGCCGGATCACAGATACGCAGTATTTT

clone size: .
D gene: TRBD2
J gene: TRBJ2-3
V gene: TRBV28
CDR3 protein: CASSSLIAGGPRDTQYF
CDR3 DNA: TGTGCCAGCAGTTCCCTTATAGCGGGAGGGCCCCGAGATACGCAGTATTTT

clone size: .
D gene: .
J gene: TRBJ1-2
V gene: TRBV4-3
CDR3 protein: CASSQIEQRGWPPGYTF
CDR3 DNA: TGCGCCAGCAGCCAGATAGAACAAAGAGGATGGCCGCCGGGCTACACCTTC

clone size: once
D gene: .
J gene: TRBJ2-3
V gene: TRBV5-1
CDR3 protein: CASSLERSSTDTQYF
CDR3 DNA: TGCGCCAGCAGCTTGGAACGGTCCAGCACAGATACGCAGTATTTT

clone size: once
D gene: TRBD2
J gene: TRBJ2-5
V gene: TRBV9
CDR3 protein: CASSLAGGPETQYF
CDR3 DNA: TGTGCCAGCAGCCTAGCGGGAGGGCCAGAGACCCAGTACTTC

clone size: .
D gene: .
J gene: TRBJ1-1
V gene: TRBV9
CDR3 protein: CASSSYVAANTEAFF
CDR3 DNA: TGTGCCAGCAGCTCTTACGTAGCGGCGAACACTGAAGCTTTCTTT

clone size: .
D gene: .
J gene: TRBJ1-1
V gene: TRBV28
CDR3 protein: CASTRGGLNTEAFF
CDR3 DNA: TGTGCCAGCACCCGGGGAGGGCTGAACACTGAAGCTTTCTTT

clone size: .
D gene: .
J gene: TRBJ2-1
V gene: TRBV6-5
CDR3 protein: CASRRQSDEQFF
CDR3 DNA: TGTGCCAGCAGGAGACAGAGCGATGAGCAGTTCTTC

clone size: .
D gene: .
J gene: TRBJ2-7
V gene: TRBV7-2
CDR3 protein: CASRLSDGAYPYEQYF
CDR3 DNA: TGTGCCAGCAGATTAAGTGACGGAGCGTATCCCTACGAGCAGTACTTC

clone size: .
D gene: .
J gene: TRBJ2-1
V gene: TRBV4-1
CDR3 protein: CASSTRTAEFF
CDR3 DNA: TGCGCCAGCAGCACCCGGACAGCCGAGTTCTTC

clone size: once
D gene: TRBD2
J gene: TRBJ2-2
V gene: TRBV7-6
CDR3 protein: CASSRGTSGRPGELFF
CDR3 DNA: TGTGCCAGCAGCCGCGGGACTAGCGGGAGGCCCGGGGAGCTGTTTTTT

clone size: .
D gene: .
J gene: TRBJ2-1
V gene: TRBV11-3
CDR3 protein: CASSISSTVHEQFF
CDR3 DNA: TGTGCCAGCAGCATCTCCTCGACGGTTCATGAGCAGTTCTTC

clone size: .
D gene: TRBD1
J gene: TRBJ2-1
V gene: TRBV7-9
CDR3 protein: CASSLRTGASEQFF
CDR3 DNA: TGTGCCAGCAGCTTAAGGACAGGGGCAAGTGAGCAGTTCTTC

clone size: .
D gene: .
J gene: TRBJ2-7
V gene: TRBV15
CDR3 protein: CATRSRDLGEQYF
CDR3 DNA: TGTGCCACCAGAAGCAGGGATTTGGGCGAGCAGTACTTC

clone size: .
D gene: .
J gene: TRBJ2-4
V gene: TRBV13
CDR3 protein: CASSPDGGGKNIQYF
CDR3 DNA: TGTGCCAGCAGCCCCGACGGGGGCGGCAAAAACATTCAGTACTTC

clone size: .
D gene: .
J gene: TRBJ2-5
V gene: TRBV7-3
CDR3 protein: CASSSHLRETQYF
CDR3 DNA: TGTGCCAGCAGCAGCCACTTGAGAGAGACCCAGTACTTC

clone size: .
D gene: .
J gene: TRBJ2-3
V gene: TRBV4-1
CDR3 protein: CASSRTRGGASTDTQYF
CDR3 DNA: TGCGCCAGCAGCCGTACAAGGGGCGGGGCCAGCACAGATACGCAGTATTTT

clone size: .
D gene: .
J gene: TRBJ2-3
V gene: TRBV5-5
CDR3 protein: CASSLSAVSDTQYF
CDR3 DNA: TGTGCCAGCAGCTTGTCTGCGGTTTCAGATACGCAGTATTTT

clone size: .
D gene: TRBD1
J gene: TRBJ1-2
V gene: TRBV7-3
CDR3 protein: CASSLTPGTGRADGYTF
CDR3 DNA: TGTGCCAGCAGCTTAACCCCTGGGACAGGCCGGGCAGACGGCTACACCTTC

clone size: .
D gene: TRBD1
J gene: TRBJ2-5
V gene: TRBV25-1
CDR3 protein: CASSESPGTGPKETQYF
CDR3 DNA: TGTGCCAGCAGTGAAAGTCCCGGGACAGGCCCAAAGGAGACCCAGTACTTC

clone size: .
D gene: .
J gene: TRBJ2-3
V gene: TRBV9
CDR3 protein: CASSAFTDTQYF
CDR3 DNA: TGTGCCAGCAGCGCATTCACAGATACGCAGTATTTT

clone size: .
D gene: TRBD2
J gene: TRBJ2-2
V gene: TRBV25-1
CDR3 protein: CASDPTSGNAGELFF
CDR3 DNA: TGTGCCAGCGACCCTACTAGCGGGAACGCCGGGGAGCTGTTTTTT

clone size: .
D gene: TRBD1
J gene: TRBJ2-7
V gene: TRBV28
CDR3 protein: CASSLYRDSSYEQYF
CDR3 DNA: TGTGCCAGCAGTTTATATCGGGACAGCTCCTACGAGCAGTACTTC

clone size: .
D gene: .
J gene: TRBJ1-4
V gene: TRBV15
CDR3 protein: CATSRVNANNEKLFF
CDR3 DNA: TGTGCCACCAGCAGAGTTAACGCTAATAATGAAAAACTGTTTTTT

clone size: .
D gene: TRBD1
J gene: TRBJ2-5
V gene: TRBV18
CDR3 protein: CASSPTHRGQETQYF
CDR3 DNA: TGTGCCAGCTCACCAACCCACAGGGGGCAAGAGACCCAGTACTTC

clone size: .
D gene: TRBD1
J gene: TRBJ2-3
V gene: TRBV7-8
CDR3 protein: CASSSDRVDTQYF
CDR3 DNA: TGTGCCAGCAGCTCGGACAGGGTAGATACGCAGTATTTT

clone size: .
D gene: .
J gene: TRBJ2-3
V gene: TRBV7-2
CDR3 protein: CASSLDTYTQYF
CDR3 DNA: TGTGCCAGCAGCTTAGATACCTATACGCAGTATTTT

clone size: .
D gene: .
J gene: TRBJ2-1
V gene: TRBV14
CDR3 protein: CASSRRLYNEQFF
CDR3 DNA: TGTGCCAGCAGCCGACGACTCTACAATGAGCAGTTCTTC

clone size: .
D gene: .
J gene: TRBJ2-7
V gene: TRBV28
CDR3 protein: CASSLSVLSYEQYF
CDR3 DNA: TGTGCCAGCAGTTTGTCGGTTTTATCCTACGAGCAGTACTTC